This T cell receptor beta chain was recovered during a study of blood T cell repertoires in COVID-19. The wider study: Nucleic acid was either cDNA or gDNA, and it came from T cells, B-cell-depleted T cells, or PBMCs.

Per the study methods: The authors estimated nucleated cell counts from reference gene primer amplification. Profiled with immunoSEQ multiplex PCR; TCRdb holds only in-frame clones, not every one. That table supplies the V and J calls and clone size; D and trimming were determined from the DNA. The sample records tens of thousands of clones, around 82% being singletons. There are 14 residues in the CDR3. Trimming at V came to 0 bases and at J to 2 bases, leaving 1 base not matched to a gene. CDR1 and CDR2 from the germline V gene are KGHSH and LQKENI. The chain uses TRBV18 and TRBJ2-7, with 7 bases that match TRBD2. This sequence originates from a man aged 50 to 59 with active or convalescent COVID-19. The specimen was peripheral blood. The CDR3 sequence: CASSPPGGAYEQYF. In DNA, the CDR3 is TGTGCCAGCTCACCACCGGGGGGGGCCTACGAGCAGTACTTC.